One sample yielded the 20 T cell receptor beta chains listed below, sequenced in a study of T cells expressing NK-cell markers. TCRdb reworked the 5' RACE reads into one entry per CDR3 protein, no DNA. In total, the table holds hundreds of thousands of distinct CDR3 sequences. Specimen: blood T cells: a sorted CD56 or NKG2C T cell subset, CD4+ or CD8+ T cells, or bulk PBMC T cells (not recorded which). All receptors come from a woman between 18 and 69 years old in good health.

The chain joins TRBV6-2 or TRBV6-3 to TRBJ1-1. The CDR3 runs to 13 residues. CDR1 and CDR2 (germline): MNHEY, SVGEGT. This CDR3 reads CADSGSMNTEAFF.

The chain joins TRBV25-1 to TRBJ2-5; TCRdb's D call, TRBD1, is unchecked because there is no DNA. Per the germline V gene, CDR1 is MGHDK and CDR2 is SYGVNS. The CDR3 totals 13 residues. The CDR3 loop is CASSDYREETQYF.

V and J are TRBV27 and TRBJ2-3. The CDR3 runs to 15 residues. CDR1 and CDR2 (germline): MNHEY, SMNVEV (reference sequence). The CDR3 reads CASSLSRLGTDTQYF.

CDR3 sequence reads: CASSTQAEQFF. The chain couples TRBV28 to TRBJ2-1. Per germline, CDR1 MDHEN and CDR2 SYDVKM. This CDR3 contains 11 residues. The full variable domain, with the rest looked up from reference TRBV28 and TRBJ2-1, is DVKVTQSSRYLVKRTGEKVFLECVQDMDHENMFWYRQDPGLGLRLIYFSYDVKMKEKGDIPEGYSVSREKKERFSLILESASTNQTSMYLCASSTQAEQFFGPGTRLTVL.

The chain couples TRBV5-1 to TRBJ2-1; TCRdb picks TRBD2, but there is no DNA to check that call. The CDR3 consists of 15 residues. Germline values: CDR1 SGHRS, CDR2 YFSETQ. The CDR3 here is CASIPTSGAPHEQFF.

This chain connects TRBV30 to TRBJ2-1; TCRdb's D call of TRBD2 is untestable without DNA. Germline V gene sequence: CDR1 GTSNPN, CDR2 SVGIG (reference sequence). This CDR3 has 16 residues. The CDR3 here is CAWSVGLPSSYNEQFF.

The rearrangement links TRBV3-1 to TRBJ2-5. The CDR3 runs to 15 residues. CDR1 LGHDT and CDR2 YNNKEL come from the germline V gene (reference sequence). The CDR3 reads CASSPLLAIGETQYF.

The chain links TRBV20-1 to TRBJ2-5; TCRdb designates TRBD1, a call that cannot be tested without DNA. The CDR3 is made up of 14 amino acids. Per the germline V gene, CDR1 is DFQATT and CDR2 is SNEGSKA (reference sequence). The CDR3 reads CSARDRGFQETQYF.

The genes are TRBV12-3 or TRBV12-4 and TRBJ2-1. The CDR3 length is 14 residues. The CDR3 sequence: CASSLAGKRHEQFF.

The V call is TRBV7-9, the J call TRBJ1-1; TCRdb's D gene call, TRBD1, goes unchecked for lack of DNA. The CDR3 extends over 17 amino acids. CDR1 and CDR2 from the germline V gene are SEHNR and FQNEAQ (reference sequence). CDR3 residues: CASSLEGARVGLPQAFF. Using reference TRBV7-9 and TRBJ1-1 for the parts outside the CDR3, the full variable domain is DTGVSQNPRHKITKRGQNVTFRCDPISEHNRLYWYRQTLGQGPEFLTYFQNEAQLEKSRLLSDRFSAERPKGSFSTLEIQRTEQGDSAMYLCASSLEGARVGLPQAFFGQGTRLTVV.

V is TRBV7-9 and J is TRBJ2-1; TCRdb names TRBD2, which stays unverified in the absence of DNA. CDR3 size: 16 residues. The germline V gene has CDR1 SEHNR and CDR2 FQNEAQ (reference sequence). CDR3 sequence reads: CASSLPLSGDYNEQFF.

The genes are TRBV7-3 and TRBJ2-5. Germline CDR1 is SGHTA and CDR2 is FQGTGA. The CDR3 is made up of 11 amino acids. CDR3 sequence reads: CASSLGKTQYF.

The CDR3 protein is CASSFRDSNYGYTF. The chain has TRBV7-2 and TRBJ1-2; with no DNA, the TCRdb D assignment of TRBD1 cannot be verified. Looked up from germline, CDR1 is SGHTA and CDR2 is FQGNSA. This CDR3 region has 14 residues.

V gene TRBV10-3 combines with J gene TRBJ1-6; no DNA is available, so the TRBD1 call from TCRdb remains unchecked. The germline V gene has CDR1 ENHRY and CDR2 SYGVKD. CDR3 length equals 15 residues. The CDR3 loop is CAISDPGTGDSPLHF.

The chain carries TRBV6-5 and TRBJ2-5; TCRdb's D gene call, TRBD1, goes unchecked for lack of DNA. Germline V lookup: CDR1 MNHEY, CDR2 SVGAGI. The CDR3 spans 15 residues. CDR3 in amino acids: CASSYSSGGLETQYF.

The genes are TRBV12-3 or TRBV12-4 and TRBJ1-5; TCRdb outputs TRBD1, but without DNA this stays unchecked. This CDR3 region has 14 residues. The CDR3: CASRGQGANQPQHF.

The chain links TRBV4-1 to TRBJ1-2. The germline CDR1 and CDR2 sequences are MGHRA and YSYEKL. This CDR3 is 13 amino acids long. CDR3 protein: CASSQDHIYGYTF.

CDR3 amino acids: CASSLLLAGERNEQFF. The chain has TRBV7-9 and TRBJ2-1; checking the TCRdb D call of TRBD2 is not possible without DNA. Germline-derived CDR1 and CDR2 are SEHNR and FQNEAQ (reference sequence). This CDR3 spans 16 amino acids.

The CDR3 reads CASSPGTGSTDTQYF. This chain links TRBV12-3 or TRBV12-4 with TRBJ2-3; TCRdb designates TRBD1, a call that cannot be tested without DNA. The CDR3 has 15 residues.

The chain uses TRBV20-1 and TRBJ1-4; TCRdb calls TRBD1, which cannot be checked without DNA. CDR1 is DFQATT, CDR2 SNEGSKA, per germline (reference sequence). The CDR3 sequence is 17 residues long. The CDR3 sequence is CSAPKTGTGIFGEKLFF.